This T cell receptor (beta chain) was identified in a study of spatial heterogeneity in lung cancer. Described time point: sample taken at primary tumor resection. Without sorting, whole RNA was sequenced from tumor, nontumor lung or frozen PBMC. This clonotype occurred many times. Germline loops: CDR1 SGHAT, CDR2 FQNNGV. The CDR3 totals 12 residues. Trimming stripped 3 bases from V and 8 bases from J, with 7 bases between. TCRdb re-called the 5' RACE reads through MiXCR, storing one row per CDR3 protein. The data contain over 90,000 distinct CDR3 sequences, 7% to 9% of them singletons. This chain connects TRBV11-2 to TRBJ2-2, with D uncertain. The input for sequencing was PBMCs, taken at surgery. This receptor was obtained from a male donor with early-stage non-small cell lung cancer. CDR3 loop: CASSFQAGELFF. Here the CDR3 DNA reads TGTGCCAGCAGCTTCCAGGCAGGGGAGCTGTTTTTT. Using reference TRBV11-2 and TRBJ2-2 for the parts outside the CDR3, the full variable domain is EAGVAQSPRYKIIEKRQSVAFWCNPISGHATLYWYQQILGQGPKLLIQFQNNGVVDDSQLPKDRFSAERLKGVDSTLKIQPAKLEDSAVYLCASSFQAGELFFGEGSRLTVL.